What follows are 30 T cell receptor beta chains derived from one specimen sequenced in a study of somatic mutations in cytotoxic T cells in rheumatoid arthritis. TCRdb's copy holds only in-frame clones and misses some; the assay was immunoSEQ multiplex PCR. The sample has some 26,000 clones, around 80% seen once. The specimen was CD8+ T cells sorted from blood. These TCRs come from a man in his forties or fifties in good health.

The chain carries TRBV4-2 and TRBJ2-5; TRBD2 matches 8 bases. The junction had 7 bases not matched to a gene; V was cut back by 0 bases and J by 1 base. The CDR3 has 17 amino acids. Germline V gene lookup returns CDR1 LGHNA and CDR2 YNFKEQ. For the CDR3, the DNA is TGTGCCAGCAGCCAAGAATGGTCTCGGGAGGGCCAAGAGACCCAGTACTTC. It is translated as CASSQEWSREGQETQYF.

This clone was seen only once. The V and J genes are TRBV29-1 and TRBJ1-1; D not certain. The V gene's germline CDR1 is SQVTM and CDR2 ANQGSEA. V shed 4 bases and J shed 4 bases, with 13 bases lying between them. The CDR3 covers 13 residues. This CDR3 is CSVGSTGGTEAFF. The CDR3, as DNA: TGCAGCGTTGGTAGTACGGGAGGCACTGAAGCTTTCTTT.

The table lists this clone with a count of one. The V call is TRBV25-1, the J call TRBJ1-1; no definite D call. Germline CDR1 reads MGHDK; CDR2 reads SYGVNS. Trimming took 4 bases from V and 10 from J, leaving 13 bases between them. This CDR3 has 12 amino acids. CDR3 in amino acids: CASSGVSTVAFF. CDR3 DNA: TGTGCCAGCAGTGGGGTTTCCACGGTAGCTTTCTTT.

This chain links TRBV13 with TRBJ2-7; D uncertain. The germline V gene encodes CDR1 PRHDT and CDR2 FYEKMQ (reference sequence). The CDR3 contains 14 residues. The V gene lost 4 bases and the J gene lost 3 bases, with 13 bases spanning the gap. CDR3 nucleotide sequence: TGTGCCAGCAGCTCTCGGACCAAAAACTACGAGCAGTACTTC. Translated: CASSSRTKNYEQYF. The entire variable domain, with the rest obtained from reference TRBV13 and TRBJ2-7, is as follows: AAGVIQSPRHLIKEKRETATLKCYPIPRHDTVYWYQQGPGQDPQFLISFYEKMQSDKGSIPDRFSAQQFSDYHSELNMSSLELGDSALYFCASSSRTKNYEQYFGPGTRLTVT.

The chain uses TRBV6-4 and TRBJ1-1; D gene ambiguous. This CDR3 is built from 14 residues. CDR1 MRHNA and CDR2 SNTAGT come from the germline V gene. V was cut by 3 bases and J by 1 base, with 9 bases left in between. Here the CDR3 reads CASSDFSWNTEAFF. DNA of the CDR3: TGTGCCAGCAGTGATTTTTCGTGGAACACTGAAGCTTTCTTT.

V usage is TRBV13 and J usage is TRBJ2-5, with TRBD1 matching over 8 bases. The germline gives CDR1 PRHDT, CDR2 FYEKMQ (reference sequence). CDR3 size: 14 residues. V trimming: 4 bases; J trimming: 2 bases; junction bases outside the gene matches: 3. The CDR3: CASSSGQGQETQYF. DNA of the CDR3: TGTGCCAGCAGCTCCGGACAGGGACAAGAGACCCAGTACTTC.

The rearrangement links TRBV27 to TRBJ2-2; 7 nucleotides agree with TRBD1. V shed 5 bases, J shed 4 bases, and the junction held 4 bases outside the gene matches. The CDR3 has 14 amino acids. Germline values: CDR1 MNHEY, CDR2 SMNVEV (reference sequence). The CDR3 DNA sequence: TGTGCCAGCAGTCCGTGGACAGGCACCGGGGAGCTGTTTTTT. Amino acids: CASSPWTGTGELFF.

This chain connects TRBV7-9 to TRBJ1-2, with a weak D call TRBD1 (5 bases). Germline CDR1 reads SEHNR; CDR2 reads FQNEAQ (reference sequence). The V end lost 6 bases, the J end lost 7 bases, and 18 bases lay between the germline ends. The CDR3 has 14 amino acids. The CDR3 nucleotides are TGTGCCAGCAGACCAGGGTATACCAGGCGTGGCTACACCTTC. This sequence encodes CASRPGYTRRGYTF.

This clone occurred a few times. The chain links TRBV5-1 to TRBJ1-1; possibly TRBD1 for D (5 bases). The CDR3 is 13 amino acids. Germline CDR1 reads SGHRS; CDR2 reads YFSETQ. Deletions cut 9 bases from V and 5 bases from J, with 17 bases between. CDR3 residues: CANLTGGGTEAFF. As DNA, the CDR3 is TGCGCCAACCTAACGGGGGGAGGAACTGAAGCTTTCTTT.

J is TRBJ2-5 and V is TRBV2; 13 bases fit TRBD2. Trimming removed 6 bases from V and 0 bases from J; junction bases left unmatched: 4. This CDR3 spans 16 amino acids. CDR1 and CDR2 (germline): SNHLY, FYNNEI. CDR3 region: CASSPGLAGNQETQYF. CDR3 DNA: TGTGCCAGCAGCCCGGGACTAGCGGGAAACCAAGAGACCCAGTACTTC.

The chain joins TRBV4-2 to TRBJ2-7, with 7 positions matching TRBD2. This CDR3 has 18 amino acids. Trimming removed 4 bases from V and 2 bases from J; junction bases left unmatched: 17. Germline CDR1 reads LGHNA; CDR2 reads YNFKEQ. The CDR3 sequence: CASSPGDVGGSTPYEQYF. The CDR3 nucleotides read TGTGCCAGCAGCCCGGGAGATGTGGGCGGGAGTACGCCCTACGAGCAGTACTTC.

This clone has just a few counts. This chain connects TRBV7-9 to TRBJ2-1, with D possibly matching TRBD2 (5 bases). The CDR3 sequence is 15 residues long. The germline V gene has CDR1 SEHNR and CDR2 FQNEAQ (reference sequence). With 1 base removed from V and 4 bases from J, the gap between germline ends came to 11 bases. The CDR3 nucleotides are TGTGCCAGCAGCTTAGACATGGAGCGGTACAATGAGCAGTTCTTC. Translating it yields CASSLDMERYNEQFF.

This chain connects TRBV11-2 to TRBJ2-3; D assignment may be TRBD1 or TRBD2 (5 bases each). Trimming left V 1 base short and J 0 bases short, with 8 bases between. The germline CDR1 and CDR2 sequences are SGHAT and FQNNGV. The CDR3 is made up of 15 amino acids. CDR3 loop: CASSLAGRSTDTQYF. CDR3 in DNA: TGTGCCAGCAGCTTAGCAGGGAGAAGCACAGATACGCAGTATTTT.

The chain joins TRBV7-2 to TRBJ2-7; 9 positions match TRBD2. This CDR3 comprises 15 residues. After removal of 4 bases from V and 0 bases from J, the junction contained 4 bases not matched to a gene. Germline CDR1 SGHTA, CDR2 FQGNSA. CDR3 in amino acids: CASSYSSGSSYEQYF. In DNA form, the CDR3 reads TGTGCCAGCAGCTATAGTAGCGGGAGCTCCTACGAGCAGTACTTC.

This chain links TRBV7-9 with TRBJ1-1; 9 nucleotides agree with TRBD1. Trimming removed 5 bases from V and 8 bases from J; junction bases left unmatched: 15. Germline V CDR1 and CDR2: SEHNR, FQNEAQ (reference sequence). The CDR3 extends over 16 amino acids. Here the CDR3 DNA reads TGTGCCAGCAGCCTCAGCAACTTACAGGGGGCAGAAGAAGCTTTCTTT. Residues: CASSLSNLQGAEEAFF.

This sequence joins TRBV5-1 and TRBJ1-1; perhaps TRBD1 as D (6 bases). This CDR3 contains 13 residues. Deletions cut 5 bases from V and 4 bases from J, with 12 bases between. The germline V gene encodes CDR1 SGHRS and CDR2 YFSETQ. The CDR3 DNA follows: TGCGCCAGCAGGTCGGGGGGCGGCACTGAAGCTTTCTTT. Translation: CASRSGGGTEAFF.

The gene calls are TRBV11-1 and TRBJ2-5; either TRBD1 or TRBD2 may supply D (6 bases each). V gave up 5 bases and J gave up 2 bases, with 15 bases separating them. In germline, CDR1 is SGHAT, CDR2 FQDESV (reference sequence). This CDR3 has 15 amino acids. This CDR3 reads CASSPRGQTQETQYF. The DNA of the CDR3 is TGTGCCAGCAGCCCACGGGGGCAGACTCAAGAGACCCAGTACTTC.

The chain joins TRBV9 to TRBJ1-5; a weak D match, TRBD1 (6 bases). Deletions cut 4 bases from V and 1 base from J, with 12 bases between. This CDR3 contains 15 residues. Germline V gives CDR1 SGDLS, CDR2 YYNGEE. This chain's CDR3 is CASSLTGGSNQPQHF. The CDR3, as DNA: TGTGCCAGCAGCTTGACAGGTGGGAGCAATCAGCCCCAGCATTTT. The complete variable domain, with remaining parts taken from reference TRBV9 and TRBJ1-5, reads DSGVTQTPKHLITATGQRVTLRCSPRSGDLSVYWYQQSLDQGLQFLIQYYNGEERAKGNILERFSAQQFPDLHSELNLSSLELGDSALYFCASSLTGGSNQPQHFGDGTRLSIL.

The chain joins TRBV7-6 to TRBJ1-4; 9 bases fit TRBD1. V dropped 5 bases and J dropped 5; count of bases not matched to a gene: 3. There are 14 residues in the CDR3. In germline, CDR1 is SGHVS, CDR2 FNYEAQ. The CDR3 protein is CASSIGTGNEKLFF. The CDR3 DNA follows: TGTGCCAGCAGCATAGGGACAGGGAATGAAAAACTGTTTTTT.

CDR3 nucleotide sequence: TGTGCCAGCAGCCTTCGCGATACGCAGTATTTT. It specifies CASSLRDTQYF. The genes are TRBV9 and TRBJ2-3; no firm D call. CDR1 and CDR2 from the germline V gene are SGDLS and YYNGEE. The V end lost 4 bases, the J end lost 6 bases, and 6 bases lay between the germline ends. CDR3 length: 11 amino acids.

The gene calls are TRBV2 and TRBJ1-6; D is unclear. V was trimmed by 2 bases and J by 10 bases, leaving 9 bases between them. CDR3 size: 13 residues. CDR1 is SNHLY, CDR2 FYNNEI, per germline. CDR3 DNA: TGTGCCAGCAGTGAACCGGGGAACTCACCCCTCCACTTT. Its translation: CASSEPGNSPLHF.

This rearrangement joins TRBV6-6 to TRBJ2-1, with TRBD1 identical over 10 bases. Germline V gives CDR1 MNHNY, CDR2 SVGAGI (reference sequence). The CDR3 runs 14 residues. J was trimmed by 6 bases and V by 3 bases; bases with no gene match: 2. This CDR3 is CASSYGTGVNEQFF. The CDR3 DNA sequence: TGTGCCAGCAGTTATGGGACAGGGGTCAATGAGCAGTTCTTC.

The V and J genes are TRBV7-8 and TRBJ1-1; 8 positions agree with TRBD1. The CDR3 sequence is 16 residues long. Germline loops: CDR1 SGHVS, CDR2 FQNEAQ. The V and J ends lost 5 bases and 3 bases, in that order; junction bases with no gene match: 11. This CDR3 reads CASSTRRGRNYTEAFF. For the CDR3, the DNA is TGTGCCAGCAGCACCCGCAGGGGGCGCAACTACACTGAAGCTTTCTTT. Full variable domain (remainder filled in from reference TRBV7-8 and TRBJ1-1): GAGVSQSPRYKVAKRGQDVALRCDPISGHVSLFWYQQALGQGPEFLTYFQNEAQLDKSGLPSDRFFAERPEGSVSTLKIQRTQQEDSAVYLCASSTRRGRNYTEAFFGQGTRLTVV.

This clone is medium-sized by share. The V and J genes are TRBV5-1 and TRBJ2-5; 9 bases align to TRBD2. This CDR3 spans 18 amino acids. CDR1 SGHRS and CDR2 YFSETQ come from the germline V gene. V trimming: 3 bases; J trimming: 2 bases; junction bases outside the gene matches: 14. CDR3 sequence: CASSSAPIAGVWQETQYF. The CDR3, as DNA: TGCGCCAGCAGCTCCGCCCCCATAGCGGGAGTATGGCAAGAGACCCAGTACTTC.

The chain combines TRBV7-8 with TRBJ2-7, with D perhaps TRBD2 (6 bases). Trimming pared 6 bases from V and 2 bases from J, leaving 17 bases between. CDR3 length: 15 residues. Germline assignment: CDR1 SGHVS and CDR2 FQNEAQ. CDR3 bases: TGTGCCAGCAGTTTCAGGGACTTCAACGCCTACGAGCAGTACTTC. This sequence encodes CASSFRDFNAYEQYF.

The V gene is TRBV2, the J gene TRBJ2-7; D ambiguous. This CDR3 comprises 11 residues. The germline CDR1 and CDR2 sequences are SNHLY and FYNNEI. V was clipped by 1 base and J by 3 bases, with 1 base between them. As DNA, the CDR3 is TGTGCCAGCAGTGAAGACTACGAGCAGTACTTC. Residues: CASSEDYEQYF. Full variable domain (rest looked up from reference TRBV2 and TRBJ2-7): EPEVTQTPSHQVTQMGQEVILRCVPISNHLYFYWYRQILGQKVEFLVSFYNNEISEKSEIFDDQFSVERPDGSNFTLKIRSTKLEDSAMYFCASSEDYEQYFGPGTRLTVT.

The V and J genes are TRBV7-9 and TRBJ2-1; the D gene is possibly TRBD2 (5 bases). V was pared by 6 bases and J by 8 bases, with 20 bases between. This CDR3 is 15 amino acids long. The V gene's germline CDR1 is SEHNR and CDR2 FQNEAQ (reference sequence). For the CDR3, the DNA is TGTGCCAGCAGTCCGACTACCGTTCGATCCGATGAGCAGTTCTTC. The encoded protein is CASSPTTVRSDEQFF.

This chain links TRBV10-1 with TRBJ2-1; TRBD2 matches at 10 bases. The junction had 9 bases not matched to a gene; V was cut back by 0 bases and J by 7 bases. There are 17 residues in the CDR3. In germline, CDR1 is WNHNN, CDR2 SYGVQD (reference sequence). This CDR3 is CASSESLAGEDRNEQFF. CDR3 in DNA: TGCGCCAGCAGTGAGTCCCTAGCGGGAGAGGATAGAAATGAGCAGTTCTTC.

The rearrangement uses TRBV11-3 and TRBJ2-1, with D possibly TRBD2 on 5 matching bases. V was shortened by 2 bases and J by 7 bases, with 18 bases between the two germline ends. This CDR3 region has 16 residues. CDR1 is SGHNT and CDR2 is YENEEA in the germline V gene. The chain's CDR3 is CASSLTHGPRRNEQFF. DNA for the CDR3: TGTGCCAGCAGCTTAACCCACGGACCCAGGAGGAATGAGCAGTTCTTC.

As regards this clone: At one end, the junction sequence differs from germline, possibly due to a read error. The gene calls are TRBV11-3 and TRBJ2-2; 10 bases are shared with TRBD2. The CDR3 runs 16 residues. The V gene's germline CDR1 is SGHNT and CDR2 YENEEA. CDR3 residues: CASSVDGTSVSGELFF. Here the CDR3 DNA reads TGTGCCAGCAGCGTAGACGGGACTAGCGTATCCGGGGAGCTGTTTTTT.